What follows is one TCR beta chain and its context. Its specificity is not known. The data originate from a study of cytomegalovirus exposure and HLA in healthy donors. The primer mix had 60 Vbeta and 13 Jbeta primers. Generated by immunoSEQ multiplex PCR, the TCRdb table keeps only in-frame clones and is missing some. The sample includes about 200,000 clones, 70% to 80% of them seen just once. The CDR3 runs to 15 residues. Per the germline V gene, CDR1 is MNHEY and CDR2 is SMNVEV (reference sequence). Between the trimmed V and J ends, which lost 5 bases and 6 bases, there was a span of 17 bases. Study results and caveats: Within a later analysis, the majority of CMV-associated TCR beta chains appeared HLA-restricted. When analyzed later, a missense DCLRE1C variant was found to be linked to TCR beta V- and J-gene trimming. Being indistinguishable, some V segments were excluded, TRBV6-2 and TRBV6-3 among them.

The V gene is TRBV27, the J gene TRBJ1-3; TRBD1 might be the D (5 bases). This clonotype was sampled from a man aged 40-49 years in good health and CMV-seronegative. The sample comprised PBMCs. The CDR3 sequence is CASSPYGGISNTIYF. CDR3 bases: TGTGCCAGCAGTCCATACGGGGGGATTTCAAACACCATATATTTT.